These T cell receptor beta chains were read from a single sample in a study of CD4+ T cells in melanoma. The protocol was immunoSEQ multiplex PCR, while the TCRdb copy is restricted to in-frame clones and leaves out a portion. The table has about 140,000 clones, around 90% seen once. These receptors all come from a human donor with melanoma. CDR3s include the opening cysteine and the closing phenylalanine or tryptophan. D genes are given only for firm matches. Size is omitted from some rows. Given values are once, few, many or a class for expanded clones.

>-|TRBV6-6|-|TRBJ1-1
CASTSPGNEAFF
TGTGCCAGCACCTCCCCGGGCAATGAAGCTTTCTTT
>-|TRBV6-1|-|TRBJ1-3
CASSEFLAGSPGNTIYF
TGTGCCAGCAGTGAATTCCTAGCGGGGTCCCCCGGAAACACCATATATTTT
>-|TRBV13|-|TRBJ2-1
CASSLLSGQQFF
TGTGCCAGCAGCTTATTATCCGGACAGCAGTTCTTC
>TRBD1|TRBV5-4|once|TRBJ2-2
CASSPGGYTGELFF
TGTGCCAGCAGTCCAGGGGGCTACACCGGGGAGCTGTTTTTT
>TRBD2|TRBV7-3|-|TRBJ2-3
CASSLMASGGAGVTDTQYF
TGTGCCAGCAGCTTAATGGCTAGCGGGGGGGCGGGAGTGACAGATACGCAGTATTTT
>TRBD2|TRBV5-1|once|TRBJ2-7
CASSLGVGGESYEQYF
TGCGCCAGCAGCTTGGGGGTCGGGGGGGAATCCTACGAGCAGTACTTC
>-|TRBV27|-|TRBJ1-2
CASSVGRWSGVYGYTF
TGTGCCAGCAGTGTCGGTAGATGGTCCGGGGTCTATGGCTACACCTTC
>-|TRBV27|-|TRBJ2-3
CASSLLVTAGTDTQYF
TGTGCCAGCAGTTTATTGGTGACGGCTGGCACAGATACGCAGTATTTT
>-|TRBV12-2|-|TRBJ1-6
CASRLAEQGAMDSPLHF
TGTGCAAGTCGCTTAGCGGAACAGGGGGCGATGGATTCACCCCTCCACTTT
>TRBD1|TRBV29-1|-|TRBJ2-5
CSVVGTGRETQYF
TGCAGCGTTGTGGGGACAGGGAGAGAGACCCAGTACTTC
>TRBD1|TRBV29-1|-|TRBJ1-4
CSVRGTGEEKLFF
TGCAGCGTCAGGGGGACAGGGGAGGAAAAACTGTTTTTT
>TRBD2|TRBV11-1|-|TRBJ2-5
CASSLSLAGKTQYF
TGTGCCAGCAGCTTATCACTAGCGGGAAAGACCCAGTACTTC
>TRBD2|TRBV7-6|-|TRBJ2-3
CASSLGPAGLGDTQYF
TGTGCCAGCAGCTTAGGACCAGCGGGGTTGGGGGATACGCAGTATTTT
>-|TRBV6-1|-|TRBJ2-1
CASSVQGQYNEQFF
TGTGCCAGCAGTGTCCAGGGGCAGTACAATGAGCAGTTCTTC
>TRBD2|TRBV6-1|-|TRBJ2-5
CASSEEMPGGLSETQYF
TGTGCCAGCAGTGAAGAGATGCCGGGGGGGCTGTCAGAGACCCAGTACTTC
>TRBD1|TRBV9|-|TRBJ2-1
CASSTTTGYNEQFF
TGTGCCAGCAGCACGACGACAGGGTACAATGAGCAGTTCTTC
>-|TRBV7-9|-|TRBJ2-1
CASSSATYNEQFF
TGTGCCAGCAGCTCGGCTACCTACAATGAGCAGTTCTTC
>-|TRBV29-1|once|TRBJ2-5
CSVTAQGRETQYF
TGCAGCGTGACCGCCCAGGGGCGAGAGACCCAGTACTTC
>-|TRBV6-1|-|TRBJ2-7
CASTLDSSYEQYF
TGTGCCAGCACTTTGGACAGCTCCTACGAGCAGTACTTC
>TRBD2|TRBV7-9|-|TRBJ2-7
CASSRPTSAPYEQYF
TGTGCCAGCAGCCGACCGACTAGCGCACCCTACGAGCAGTACTTC
>-|TRBV7-9|-|TRBJ2-2
CASSFIDTGELFF
TGTGCCAGCAGCTTTATAGACACCGGGGAGCTGTTTTTT
>-|TRBV11-3|few|TRBJ2-7
CASSSGTLPSEQYF
TGTGCCAGCAGCTCCGGGACCCTCCCTTCTGAGCAGTACTTC
>-|TRBV28|-|TRBJ2-7
CASSSAGTYEQYF
TGTGCCAGCAGTTCGGCAGGGACCTACGAGCAGTACTTC
>-|TRBV5-1|-|TRBJ2-7
CASSRVTNSYEQYF
TGCGCCAGCAGTAGGGTCACGAACTCCTACGAGCAGTACTTC
>-|TRBV5-3|-|TRBJ1-1
CACPGRGAPEAFF
TGTGCCTGCCCAGGTCGCGGGGCCCCTGAAGCTTTCTTT
>TRBD2|TRBV10-1|once|TRBJ2-1
CASSESVTTGGNEQFF
TGCGCCAGCAGTGAGTCGGTGACTACGGGAGGGAATGAGCAGTTCTTC
>TRBD1|TRBV9|-|TRBJ1-2
CASSVEGAGGYTF
TGTGCCAGCAGCGTAGAGGGGGCAGGAGGCTACACCTTC
>-|TRBV5-1|once|TRBJ2-3
CASSLGKRLDRTDTQYF
TGCGCCAGCAGCTTGGGCAAGCGACTGGACCGCACAGATACGCAGTATTTT
>-|TRBV6-6|-|TRBJ1-5
CASSLDGGGNQPQHF
TGTGCCAGCAGCCTCGACGGGGGGGGAAATCAGCCCCAGCATTTT
>TRBD1|TRBV2|-|TRBJ2-3
CASSPGQGGTDTQYF
TGTGCCAGCAGTCCCGGACAGGGTGGTACAGATACGCAGTATTTT
>-|TRBV9|-|TRBJ1-4
CASSVGEGGEKLFF
TGTGCCAGCAGCGTAGGGGAGGGTGGTGAAAAACTGTTTTTT
>TRBD1|TRBV11-2|-|TRBJ1-1
CASSLVGTGANTEAFF
TGTGCCAGCAGCTTAGTAGGGACAGGCGCTAACACTGAAGCTTTCTTT
>TRBD1|TRBV30|-|TRBJ1-2
CAWSTGTGGFAFGGYTF
TGTGCCTGGAGTACCGGGACAGGGGGATTCGCATTCGGTGGCTACACCTTC
>-|TRBV7-2|-|TRBJ1-2
CASSLDSPADTF
TGTGCCAGCAGCTTAGATTCCCCGGCGGACACCTTC
>-|TRBV5-4|-|TRBJ1-6
CASSLNSVAGVLHF
TGTGCCAGCAGCTTGAATTCGGTCGCGGGCGTCCTCCACTTT
>-|TRBV5-5|-|TRBJ1-1
CASSFAEDTEAFF
TGTGCCAGCAGCTTCGCTGAAGACACTGAAGCTTTCTTT
>TRBD1|TRBV15|-|TRBJ2-5
CATSRVGGQGTKYQETQYF
TGTGCCACCAGCAGAGTAGGGGGACAGGGGACGAAATACCAAGAGACCCAGTACTTC
>-|TRBV5-1|-|TRBJ2-3
CASRDRSLRDTQYF
TGCGCCAGCAGGGACCGCTCCCTTCGGGATACGCAGTATTTT
>-|TRBV18|-|TRBJ1-5
CASSPAENQPQHF
TGTGCCAGCTCACCGGCAGAGAATCAGCCCCAGCATTTT
>TRBD1|TRBV7-7|-|TRBJ2-5
CASSPGRTGGETQYF
TGTGCTAGCAGCCCGGGCAGGACAGGGGGAGAGACCCAGTACTTC